A single sample is the source of the 22 T cell receptor beta chains below, sequenced in a study of cytomegalovirus exposure and HLA in healthy donors. Vbeta (60) and Jbeta (13) primers were used in the PCR. Only in-frame clones appear in the TCRdb table, and some are missing; sequencing was by immunoSEQ multiplex PCR. This table has some 150,000 clones, 65% to 80% appearing once. Specimen: PBMCs. Receptors originate from a man aged 35 to 55 in good health and CMV-seronegative.

Only one count was recorded for this clone. The chain has TRBV21-1 and TRBJ1-1. TRBV21-1 is a listed pseudogene. The CDR3 runs to 17 residues. The CDR3 bases are TGTGCCAGCAGCGGTGAACGGGTAAGGGGAGGGAACACTGAAGCTTTCTTT. Translating gives CASSGERVRGGNTEAFF.

This clone was seen more than once but under ten times. The chain links TRBV30 to TRBJ2-7; tentative D call: TRBD2 (5 bases). The CDR3 is 14 amino acids. CDR1 GTSNPN and CDR2 SVGIG come from the germline V gene (reference sequence). V lost 4 bases and J 2 bases, leaving 15 bases between the germline ends. For the CDR3, the DNA is TGTGCCTGGAATGCTGCCAGCGGACCCTACGAGCAGTACTTC. As protein: CAWNAASGPYEQYF.

This clone has a single count. This rearrangement joins TRBV5-4 to TRBJ1-2; TRBD1 matches 7 bases. The CDR3 has 15 amino acids. Per the germline V gene, CDR1 is SGHNT and CDR2 is YYREEE (reference sequence). Germline trimming cut 0 bases from V and 7 bases from J; bases unmatched to any gene: 9. The CDR3 spells CASSLEAGGPVGYTF. CDR3 DNA: TGTGCCAGCAGCTTGGAAGCAGGGGGGCCGGTTGGCTACACCTTC.

The chain recombines TRBV19 with TRBJ1-1; 8 bases are a match to TRBD1. In germline, CDR1 is LNHDA, CDR2 SQIVND (reference sequence). After removal of 4 bases from V and 0 bases from J, the junction contained 4 bases not matched to a gene. The CDR3 sequence is 15 residues long. Written as DNA, the CDR3 is TGTGCCAGTAGTACCGGACAGGGAATGAACACTGAAGCTTTCTTT. Translation: CASSTGQGMNTEAFF.

V gene TRBV5-6 combines with J gene TRBJ2-7; TRBD2 matches at 8 bases. Trimming removed 4 bases from V and 4 bases from J; junction bases left unmatched: 7. Germline lookup yields CDR1 SGHDT and CDR2 YYEEEE. The CDR3 consists of 14 residues. CDR3 coding DNA: TGTGCCAGCAGCCCCCGCTCGGGGGGGTACGAGCAGTACTTC. This gives the protein CASSPRSGGYEQYF.

The chain combines TRBV5-4 with TRBJ1-3, with 12 bases lining up with TRBD1. The CDR3 runs to 18 residues. Trimming cost V 4 bases and J 0 bases; bases outside gene matches: 8. The germline CDR1 and CDR2 sequences are SGHNT and YYREEE (reference sequence). CDR3 residues: CASSSGTGGRSSGNTIYF. Written as DNA, the CDR3 is TGTGCCAGCAGCAGCGGGACAGGGGGCCGAAGCTCTGGAAACACCATATATTTT.

This chain links TRBV4-1 with TRBJ2-5, with D hard to call. V shed 0 bases and J shed 1 base, with 6 bases lying between them. The germline gives CDR1 MGHRA, CDR2 YSYEKL. This CDR3 is built from 14 residues. CDR3 amino acids: CASSQETAQETQYF. The CDR3 nucleotides are TGCGCCAGCAGCCAAGAAACAGCCCAAGAGACCCAGTACTTC.

This clone has just a few counts. V and J are TRBV5-1 and TRBJ2-7, with a weak D call TRBD2 (6 bases). This CDR3 comprises 14 residues. With 7 bases removed from V and 6 bases from J, the gap between germline ends came to 20 bases. From germline, CDR1 is SGHRS and CDR2 YFSETQ. In nucleotides, the CDR3 is TGCGCCAGCCGTCGGGACCCGGGACTGGGCGAGCAGTACTTC. Protein sequence: CASRRDPGLGEQYF. Full variable domain (rest looked up from reference TRBV5-1 and TRBJ2-7): KAGVTQTPRYLIKTRGQQVTLSCSPISGHRSVSWYQQTPGQGLQFLFEYFSETQRNKGNFPGRFSGRQFSNSRSEMNVSTLELGDSALYLCASRRDPGLGEQYFGPGTRLTVT.

The rearrangement joins TRBV29-1 to TRBJ2-2; TRBD1 might be the D (5 bases). V lost 7 bases and J 7 bases, leaving 13 bases between the germline ends. Germline V gives CDR1 SQVTM, CDR2 ANQGSEA. The CDR3 has 12 residues. The DNA for the CDR3 is TGCAGCGCTTCTCAGGGCAACGGGGAGCTGTTTTTT. Its translation: CSASQGNGELFF.

This chain joins TRBV6-1 and TRBJ1-1; possible D gene TRBD1, 5 bases. Trimming took 5 bases from V and 4 from J, leaving 14 bases between them. Per the germline V gene, CDR1 is MNHNS and CDR2 is SASEGT. The CDR3 consists of 14 residues. DNA of the CDR3: TGTGCCAGCAGTCGGGACTTTTACGGCACTGAAGCTTTCTTT. This translates into CASSRDFYGTEAFF.

Points on this clone: At one end the junction does not follow the germline gene, possibly because of a read error. V is TRBV5-4 and J is TRBJ2-4; TRBD2 is a possible D gene (6 bases). The CDR3 spans 12 residues. CDR1 and CDR2 from the germline V gene are SGHNT and YYREEE (reference sequence). CDR3 loop: CASSLLGGRNDF. DNA for the CDR3: TGTGCCAGCAGCTTGCTGGGGGGTCGTAACGACTTC.

The chain couples TRBV2 to TRBJ2-3; 10 nucleotides line up with TRBD2. The V segment lost 5 bases and the J segment 7 bases; nucleotides outside the gene matches: 12. The length of the CDR3 is 16 residues. Germline V gives CDR1 SNHLY, CDR2 FYNNEI. The CDR3 DNA reads TGTGCCAGCAGTCCCGGGACTAGCGACCGAGGGAATACGCAGTATTTT. It specifies CASSPGTSDRGNTQYF.

The chain uses TRBV5-1 and TRBJ2-1, with 11 bases identical to TRBD1. J was trimmed by 4 bases and V by 7 bases; bases with no gene match: 4. This CDR3 is 14 amino acids long. The germline V gene has CDR1 SGHRS and CDR2 YFSETQ. CDR3 bases: TGCGCCAGCTTTGGACAGGGGGCATACAATGAGCAGTTCTTC. Protein: CASFGQGAYNEQFF.

The CDR3 DNA reads TGTGCCAGTAGTCCGGATCCGGGACTATACCACGAGCAGTACTTC. Translating it yields CASSPDPGLYHEQYF. The chain employs TRBV19 and TRBJ2-7; 7 bases are shared with TRBD2. After removal of 5 bases from V and 5 bases from J, the junction contained 12 bases not matched to a gene. Germline lookup yields CDR1 LNHDA and CDR2 SQIVND (reference sequence). The CDR3 has 15 residues.

The rearrangement links TRBV19 to TRBJ2-1, with TRBD1 matching over 8 bases. CDR1 is LNHDA and CDR2 is SQIVND in the germline V gene (reference sequence). With V trimmed by 7 bases and J by 10 bases, 9 bases remained unmatched. The CDR3 totals 13 residues. CDR3 loop: CASTRQGLGEQFF. CDR3 DNA sequence: TGTGCCAGTACCAGACAGGGGTTGGGCGAGCAGTTCTTC.

CDR3 loop: CASSVTVTGLNYGYTF. DNA of the CDR3: TGTGCCAGCAGCGTAACTGTGACAGGCCTGAACTATGGCTACACCTTC. The rearrangement joins TRBV9 to TRBJ1-2; a possible D gene is TRBD1 (6 bases). Germline CDR1 is SGDLS and CDR2 is YYNGEE. V lost 1 base to trimming and J lost 2 bases, with 15 bases between them. The CDR3 contains 16 residues.

The chain is built from TRBV7-3 and TRBJ2-5; 7 bases are shared with TRBD2. The CDR3 contains 15 residues. CDR1 and CDR2 (germline): SGHTA, FQGTGA. The J segment lost 2 bases and the V segment lost 3 bases, leaving 6 bases of the junction unmatched. This CDR3 is CASSLGDYPQETQYF. The CDR3 DNA reads TGTGCCAGCAGCTTGGGGGACTACCCGCAAGAGACCCAGTACTTC.

This chain uses TRBV4-1 with TRBJ1-1; the match to TRBD1 covers 9 bases. The CDR3 length is 16 residues. Trimming removed 3 bases from V and 3 bases from J; junction bases left unmatched: 8. The germline CDR1 and CDR2 sequences are MGHRA and YSYEKL. CDR3 sequence (DNA): TGCGCCAGCAGCCAGGGGGACAGGGAGGTGGACACTGAAGCTTTCTTT. The encoded protein is CASSQGDREVDTEAFF.

J is TRBJ2-7 and V is TRBV6-5; TRBD2 agrees at 7 bases. Trimming at V came to 10 bases and at J to 3 bases, leaving 9 bases not matched to a gene. The CDR3 sequence is 13 residues long. Looked up from germline, CDR1 is MNHEY and CDR2 is SVGAGI. The CDR3 is CATRTGTNYEQYF. CDR3 DNA: TGTGCCACCCGAACCGGGACTAACTACGAGCAGTACTTC.

The V and J genes are TRBV4-1 and TRBJ1-2, with 10 bases identical to TRBD1. Germline V gives CDR1 MGHRA, CDR2 YSYEKL. The CDR3 is 15 amino acids. Trimming took 3 bases from V and 7 from J; bases not matched to a gene: 8. This CDR3 is CASSQVPGQGFGYTF. The CDR3 DNA is TGCGCCAGCAGCCAGGTGCCGGGACAGGGGTTTGGCTACACCTTC.

The gene calls are TRBV13 and TRBJ1-1; D is unclear. Germline V gene sequence: CDR1 PRHDT, CDR2 FYEKMQ (reference sequence). This CDR3 comprises 13 residues. The V gene lost 8 bases and the J gene lost 3 bases, with 13 bases spanning the gap. In DNA form, the CDR3 reads TGTGCCAGCGCGCGTATGGGCTACACTGAAGCTTTCTTT. This translates into CASARMGYTEAFF.

This clone was counted only a few times. The chain is built from TRBV6-1 and TRBJ2-5, with 8 bases fitting TRBD2. The CDR3 sequence is 15 residues long. J was trimmed by 0 bases and V by 4 bases; bases with no gene match: 4. Germline V CDR1 and CDR2: MNHNS, SASEGT. DNA for the CDR3: TGTGCCAGCAGTGGCCAGCGGGGGCACCAAGAGACCCAGTACTTC. Amino acid sequence: CASSGQRGHQETQYF.